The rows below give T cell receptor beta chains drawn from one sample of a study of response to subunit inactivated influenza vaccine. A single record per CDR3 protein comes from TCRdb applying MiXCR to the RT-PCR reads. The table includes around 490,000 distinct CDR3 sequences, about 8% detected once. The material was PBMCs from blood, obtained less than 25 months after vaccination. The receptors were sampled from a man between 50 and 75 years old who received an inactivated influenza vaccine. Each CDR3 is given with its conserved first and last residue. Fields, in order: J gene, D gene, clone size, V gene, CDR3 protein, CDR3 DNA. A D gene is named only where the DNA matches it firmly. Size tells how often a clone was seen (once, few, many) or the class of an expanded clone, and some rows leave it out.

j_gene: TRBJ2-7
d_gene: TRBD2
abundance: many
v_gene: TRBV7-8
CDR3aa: CASSYPTGALAGGRAYEQYF
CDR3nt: TGTGCCAGCAGCTATCCGACAGGGGCTCTAGCGGGAGGTAGGGCCTACGAGCAGTACTTC

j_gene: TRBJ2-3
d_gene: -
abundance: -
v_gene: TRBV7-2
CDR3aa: CASSLLGVLQYF
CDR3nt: TGTGCCAGCAGCTTACTTGGGGTCCTGCAGTATTTT

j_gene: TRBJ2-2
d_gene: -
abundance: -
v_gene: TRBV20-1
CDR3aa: CSARVQRNTGELFF
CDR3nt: TGCAGTGCTAGAGTCCAGCGGAACACCGGGGAGCTGTTTTTT

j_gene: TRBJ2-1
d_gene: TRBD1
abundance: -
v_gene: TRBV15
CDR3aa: CATSRDQSGTGPFF
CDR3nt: TGTGCCACCAGCAGAGATCAATCCGGGACAGGGCCGTTCTTC

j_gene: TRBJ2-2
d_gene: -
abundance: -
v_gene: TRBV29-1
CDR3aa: CSVLGSRNTGELFF
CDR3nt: TGCAGCGTTTTAGGCTCCCGGAACACCGGGGAGCTGTTTTTT

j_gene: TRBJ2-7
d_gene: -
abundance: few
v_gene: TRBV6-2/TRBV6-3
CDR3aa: CASSYQLAQAYEQYF
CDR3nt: TGTGCCAGCAGTTATCAACTAGCCCAGGCCTACGAGCAGTACTTC

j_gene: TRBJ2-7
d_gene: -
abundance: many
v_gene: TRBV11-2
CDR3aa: CASSGGNYEQYF
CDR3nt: TGTGCCAGCAGCGGAGGGAACTACGAGCAGTACTTC

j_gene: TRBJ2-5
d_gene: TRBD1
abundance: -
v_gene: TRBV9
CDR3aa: CASSSRGQGARETQYF
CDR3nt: TGTGCCAGCAGCTCTCGGGGACAGGGGGCGAGAGAGACCCAGTACTTC

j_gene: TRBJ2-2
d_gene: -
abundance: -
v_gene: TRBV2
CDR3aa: CASTLLNTNTGELFF
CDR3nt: TGTGCCAGCACCCTCCTAAACACCAACACCGGGGAGCTGTTTTTT

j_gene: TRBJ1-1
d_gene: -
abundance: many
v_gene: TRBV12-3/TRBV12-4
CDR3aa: CASNPFRDTEAFF
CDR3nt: TGTGCCAGCAACCCGTTCCGGGACACTGAAGCTTTCTTT

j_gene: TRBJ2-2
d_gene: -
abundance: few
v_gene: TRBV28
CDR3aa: CASTSYIKEGTGELFF
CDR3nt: TGTGCCAGCACTTCTTACATCAAGGAAGGCACCGGGGAGCTGTTTTTT

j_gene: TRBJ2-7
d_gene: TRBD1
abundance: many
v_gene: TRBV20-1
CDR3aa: CSASPRDRSYEQYF
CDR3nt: TGCAGTGCTAGTCCCCGGGACAGATCCTACGAGCAGTACTTC

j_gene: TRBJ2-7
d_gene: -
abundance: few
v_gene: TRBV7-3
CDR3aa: CASSCSSYEQYF
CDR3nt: TGTGCCAGCAGCTGTTCTTCCTACGAGCAGTACTTC

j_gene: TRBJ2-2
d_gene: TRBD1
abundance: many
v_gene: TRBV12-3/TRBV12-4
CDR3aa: CASTLTGTNTGELFF
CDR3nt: TGTGCCAGCACCCTGACAGGGACAAACACCGGGGAGCTGTTTTTT

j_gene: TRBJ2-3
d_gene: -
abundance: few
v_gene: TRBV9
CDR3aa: CASSIASNTDTQYF
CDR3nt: TGTGCCAGCTCAATAGCATCCAACACAGATACGCAGTATTTT

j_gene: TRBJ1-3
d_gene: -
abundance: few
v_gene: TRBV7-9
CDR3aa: CASSFARFSGNTIYF
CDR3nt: TGTGCCAGCAGCTTTGCCAGATTCTCTGGAAACACCATATATTTT

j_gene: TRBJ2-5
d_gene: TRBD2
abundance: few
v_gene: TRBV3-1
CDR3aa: CASSPGQTSGPTQETQYF
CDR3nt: TGTGCCAGCAGCCCGGGACAAACTAGCGGGCCCACCCAAGAGACCCAGTACTTC

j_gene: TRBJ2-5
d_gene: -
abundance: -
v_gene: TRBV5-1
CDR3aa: CASSFRNQETQYF
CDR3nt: TGCGCCAGCAGCTTCCGGAATCAAGAGACCCAGTACTTC

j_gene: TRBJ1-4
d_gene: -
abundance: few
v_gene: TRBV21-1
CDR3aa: CASSKAFSITAEKLFF
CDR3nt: TGTGCCAGCAGCAAAGCTTTCTCTATAACGGCGGAAAAACTGTTTTTT

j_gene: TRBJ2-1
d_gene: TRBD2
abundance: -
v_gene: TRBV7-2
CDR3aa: CASRRIAGGHDNEQFF
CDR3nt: TGTGCCAGCAGACGAATAGCGGGAGGGCATGACAATGAGCAGTTCTTC

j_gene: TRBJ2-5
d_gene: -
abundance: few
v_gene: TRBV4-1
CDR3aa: CASSQPDRGETQYF
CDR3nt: TGCGCCAGCAGCCAGCCGGACCGGGGGGAGACCCAGTACTTC

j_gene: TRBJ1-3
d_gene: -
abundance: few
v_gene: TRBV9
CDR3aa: CASSVATGSGNTIYF
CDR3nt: TGTGCCAGCAGCGTAGCTACTGGGTCTGGAAACACCATATATTTT

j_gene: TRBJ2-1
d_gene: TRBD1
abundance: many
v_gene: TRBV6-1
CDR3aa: CASRRTGGPANEQFF
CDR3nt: TGTGCCAGCAGACGAACAGGGGGGCCCGCTAATGAGCAGTTCTTC

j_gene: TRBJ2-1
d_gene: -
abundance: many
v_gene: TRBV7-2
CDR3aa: CASSNTGSPHNEQFF
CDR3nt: TGTGCCAGCAGCAACACCGGGTCGCCTCACAATGAGCAGTTCTTC

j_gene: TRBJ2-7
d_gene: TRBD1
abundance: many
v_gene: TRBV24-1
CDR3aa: CATSERDRGDSSSYEQYF
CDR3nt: TGTGCCACCAGTGAGCGGGACAGGGGCGACTCTTCTTCCTACGAGCAGTACTTC

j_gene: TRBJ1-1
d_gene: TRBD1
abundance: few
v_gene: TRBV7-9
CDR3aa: CASSPTTGQNTEAFF
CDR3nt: TGTGCCAGCAGCCCAACGACAGGGCAGAACACTGAAGCTTTCTTT

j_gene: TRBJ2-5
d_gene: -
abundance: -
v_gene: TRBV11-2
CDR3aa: CASSPSVETQYF
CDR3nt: TGTGCCAGCAGCCCATCTGTAGAGACCCAGTACTTC

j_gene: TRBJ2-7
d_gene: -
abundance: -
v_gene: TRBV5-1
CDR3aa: CASSQGHRSSYEQYF
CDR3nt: TGCGCCAGCAGCCAGGGACACCGTAGCTCCTACGAGCAGTACTTC

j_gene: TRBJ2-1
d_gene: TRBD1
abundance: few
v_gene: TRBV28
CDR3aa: CASSPWTGPTNEQFF
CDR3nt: TGTGCCAGCAGTCCTTGGACAGGGCCGACCAATGAGCAGTTCTTC

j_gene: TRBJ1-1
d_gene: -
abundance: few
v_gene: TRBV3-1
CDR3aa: CASSHPGDTEAFF
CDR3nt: TGTGCCAGCAGCCATCCAGGGGACACTGAAGCTTTCTTT

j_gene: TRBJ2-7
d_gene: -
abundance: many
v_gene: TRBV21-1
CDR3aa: CASSGEGCEQYF
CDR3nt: TGTGCCAGCAGCGGAGAGGGTTGCGAGCAGTACTTC

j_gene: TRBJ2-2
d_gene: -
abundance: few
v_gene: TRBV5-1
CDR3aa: CASSWDTRTGELFF
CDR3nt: TGCGCCAGCAGCTGGGACACCCGCACCGGGGAGCTGTTTTTT

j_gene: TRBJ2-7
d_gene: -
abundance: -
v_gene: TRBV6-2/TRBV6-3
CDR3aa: CASTPGHSSYEQYF
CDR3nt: TGTGCCAGCACCCCCGGACATAGCTCCTACGAGCAGTACTTC

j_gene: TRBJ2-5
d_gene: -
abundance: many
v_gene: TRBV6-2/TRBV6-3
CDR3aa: CASSYLMAAETQYF
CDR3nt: TGTGCCAGCAGTTATCTCATGGCGGCAGAGACCCAGTACTTC

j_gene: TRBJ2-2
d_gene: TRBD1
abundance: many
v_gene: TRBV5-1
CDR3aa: CASSPDRTTGELFF
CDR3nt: TGCGCCAGCAGCCCGGACAGGACGACCGGGGAGCTGTTTTTT

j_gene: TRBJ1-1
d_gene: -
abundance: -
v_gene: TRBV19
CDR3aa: CASSIGAGNTEAFF
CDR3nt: TGTGCCAGTAGTATAGGGGCAGGGAACACTGAAGCTTTCTTT

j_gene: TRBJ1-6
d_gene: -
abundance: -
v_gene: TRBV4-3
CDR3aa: CASSQGGGSSYNSPLHF
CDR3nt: TGCGCCAGCAGCCAAGGTGGCGGGAGCTCCTATAATTCACCCCTCCACTTT

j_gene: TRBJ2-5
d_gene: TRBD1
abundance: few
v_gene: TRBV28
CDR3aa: CATTSTRTGGYQTQYF
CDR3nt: TGTGCCACCACCAGTACCAGGACAGGGGGATATCAGACCCAGTACTTC

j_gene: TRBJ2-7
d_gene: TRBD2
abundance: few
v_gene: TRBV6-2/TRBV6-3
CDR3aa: CASRKLAGEAYEQYF
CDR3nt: TGTGCCAGCAGGAAGCTAGCGGGAGAGGCTTACGAGCAGTACTTC

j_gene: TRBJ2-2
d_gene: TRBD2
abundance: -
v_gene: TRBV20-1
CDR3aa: CGASVAGKNTGELFF
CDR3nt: TGCGGTGCTTCCGTAGCGGGGAAAAACACCGGGGAGCTGTTTTTT

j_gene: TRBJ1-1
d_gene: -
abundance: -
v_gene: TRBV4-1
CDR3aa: CASSQVQSAGLSNTEAFF
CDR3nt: TGCGCCAGCAGCCAAGTCCAGTCTGCAGGACTCTCGAACACTGAAGCTTTCTTT

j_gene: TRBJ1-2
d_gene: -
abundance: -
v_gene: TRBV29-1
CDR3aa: CSVEDSLGYGYTF
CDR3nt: TGCAGCGTTGAAGACAGCCTTGGCTATGGCTACACCTTC

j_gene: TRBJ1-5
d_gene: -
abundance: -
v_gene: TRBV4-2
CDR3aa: CASSQEPTSNQPQHF
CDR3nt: TGTGCCAGCAGCCAGGAACCGACTAGCAATCAGCCCCAGCATTTT

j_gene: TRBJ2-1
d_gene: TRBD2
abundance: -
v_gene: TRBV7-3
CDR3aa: CASSSVAGGSLEQFF
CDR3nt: TGTGCCAGCAGCTCCGTAGCGGGAGGCAGTCTTGAGCAGTTCTTC

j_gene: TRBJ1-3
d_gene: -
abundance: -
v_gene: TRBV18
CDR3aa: CASSPSPSSGNTIYF
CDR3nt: TGTGCCAGCTCACCTAGTCCGAGCTCTGGAAACACCATATATTTT

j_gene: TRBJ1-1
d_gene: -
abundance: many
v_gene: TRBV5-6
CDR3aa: CASSLRQVNTEAFF
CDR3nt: TGTGCCAGCAGCTTGAGGCAGGTGAACACTGAAGCTTTCTTT

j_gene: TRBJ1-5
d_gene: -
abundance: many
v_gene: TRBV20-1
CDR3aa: CSAGDSNQPQHF
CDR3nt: TGCAGTGCTGGGGACAGCAATCAGCCCCAGCATTTT

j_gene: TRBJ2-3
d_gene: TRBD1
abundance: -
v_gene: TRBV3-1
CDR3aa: CASREGGRTGTGVTRGQYF
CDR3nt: TGTGCCAGCAGGGAGGGTGGGAGAACCGGGACAGGGGTAACCCGCGGGCAGTATTTT

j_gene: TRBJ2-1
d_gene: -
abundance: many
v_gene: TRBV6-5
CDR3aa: CASSYTRDQRSQFF
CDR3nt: TGTGCCAGCAGTTACACGCGGGACCAGAGGTCACAGTTCTTC

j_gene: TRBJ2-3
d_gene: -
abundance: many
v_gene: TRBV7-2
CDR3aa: CASPPASRASTDTQYF
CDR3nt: TGTGCCAGCCCACCAGCCTCCCGGGCTAGCACAGATACGCAGTATTTT

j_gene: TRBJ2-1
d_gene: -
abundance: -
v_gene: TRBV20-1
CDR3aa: CSARDGGQLSMEQFF
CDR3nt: TGCAGTGCTAGGGACGGAGGACAGCTTTCAATGGAGCAGTTCTTC

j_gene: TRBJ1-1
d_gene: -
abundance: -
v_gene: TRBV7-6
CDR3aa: CASSLESTNTEAFF
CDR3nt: TGTGCCAGCAGCTTAGAGTCCACGAACACTGAAGCTTTCTTT

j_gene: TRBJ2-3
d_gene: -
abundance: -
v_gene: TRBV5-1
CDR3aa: CASSLEGQSTDTQYF
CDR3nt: TGCGCCAGCAGCTTGGAGGGTCAGAGCACAGATACGCAGTATTTT

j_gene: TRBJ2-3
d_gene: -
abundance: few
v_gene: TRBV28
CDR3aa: CASSPLLIMDTQYF
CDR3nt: TGTGCCAGCAGCCCGCTGCTTATCATGGATACGCAGTATTTT

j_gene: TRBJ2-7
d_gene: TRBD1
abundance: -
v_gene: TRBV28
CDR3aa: CASRTGGEAYEQYF
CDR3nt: TGTGCCAGCAGGACAGGGGGGGAAGCCTACGAGCAGTACTTC

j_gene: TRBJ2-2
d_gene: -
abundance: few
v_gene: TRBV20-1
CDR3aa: CSASRTDYTGELFF
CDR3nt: TGCAGTGCTAGTCGGACAGACTACACCGGGGAGCTGTTTTTT

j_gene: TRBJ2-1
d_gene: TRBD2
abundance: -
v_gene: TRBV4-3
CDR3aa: CASSQAGLAADQFF
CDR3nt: TGCGCCAGCAGCCAAGCGGGACTAGCGGCCGATCAGTTCTTC

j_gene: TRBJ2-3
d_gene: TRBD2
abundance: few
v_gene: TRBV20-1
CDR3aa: CSAKGLAGSTDTQYF
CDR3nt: TGCAGTGCTAAGGGACTAGCGGGAAGCACAGATACGCAGTATTTT

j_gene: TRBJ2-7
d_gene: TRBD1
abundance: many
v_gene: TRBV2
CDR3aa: CASSKPGTGDEQYF
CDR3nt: TGTGCCAGCAGTAAACCCGGGACAGGGGACGAGCAGTACTTC

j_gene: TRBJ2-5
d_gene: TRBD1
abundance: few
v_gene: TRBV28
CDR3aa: CASSQRQGPTETQYF
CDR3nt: TGTGCCAGCAGTCAAAGACAGGGGCCGACGGAGACCCAGTACTTC